Shown below are 27 T cell receptor beta chains from a single sample sequenced in a study of memory CD4+ T cells and cytomegalovirus serostatus. Repertoires were generated with immunoSEQ multiplex PCR, while TCRdb's copy carries only in-frame clones and drops some. The sample consists of around 54,000 clones, about 80% of them appearing once. Single viable CD3+CD4+CD8-CD45RO+ cells were sorted as the memory CD4+ T cells. Source material: memory CD4+ T cells from blood. The receptors shown here come from an adult in good health and CMV-seropositive.

V gene TRBV19 combines with J gene TRBJ1-1; maybe TRBD1 (5 bases). The CDR3 extends over 14 amino acids. Trimming shortened V by 3 bases and J by 6 bases, and 14 bases separated the two germline ends. Germline assignment: CDR1 LNHDA and CDR2 SQIVND (reference sequence). The CDR3 here is CASSMGREVSEAFF. DNA for the CDR3: TGTGCCAGTAGTATGGGACGGGAGGTTTCTGAAGCTTTCTTT.

The chain is built from TRBV11-2 and TRBJ2-3; unclear D gene. Germline assignment: CDR1 SGHAT and CDR2 FQNNGV. V lost 7 bases, J lost 1 base, and 15 bases lay in between. This CDR3 is 15 amino acids long. Here the CDR3 reads CASTPFESGTDTQYF. The CDR3 bases are TGTGCCAGCACCCCCTTCGAAAGCGGCACAGATACGCAGTATTTT.

V gene TRBV5-6 combines with J gene TRBJ2-1; perhaps TRBD2 as D (6 bases). The ends were cut back, 4 bases at V and 12 bases at J, with 14 bases in the middle. CDR1 SGHDT and CDR2 YYEEEE come from the germline V gene. CDR3 size: 12 residues. DNA for the CDR3: TGTGCCAGCAGCATTCGGCGGGGAGGGCAGTTCTTC. Translated: CASSIRRGGQFF.

The genes are TRBV28 and TRBJ1-5; possibly TRBD1 for D (6 bases). Trimming left V 7 bases short and J 0 bases short, with 19 bases between. CDR3 length: 17 residues. Germline loops: CDR1 MDHEN, CDR2 SYDVKM. CDR3 region: CASILKGGGYSNQPQHF. The CDR3 DNA is TGTGCCAGCATCCTGAAGGGGGGGGGTTATAGCAATCAGCCCCAGCATTTT.

The chain joins TRBV5-4 to TRBJ2-7; a weak D match, TRBD2 (6 bases). The V end was cut by 4 bases, the J end by 4 bases, with 9 bases between. From germline, CDR1 is SGHNT and CDR2 YYREEE (reference sequence). The length of the CDR3 is 12 residues. CDR3 sequence (DNA): TGTGCCAGCAGCACCGGGGGTTACGAGCAGTACGTC. As protein: CASSTGGYEQYV.

V usage is TRBV11-2 and J usage is TRBJ1-1, with 7 bases that match TRBD1. The V segment lost 5 bases and the J segment 9 bases; nucleotides outside the gene matches: 6. This CDR3 region has 12 residues. Germline CDR1 SGHAT, CDR2 FQNNGV. Written as DNA, the CDR3 is TGTGCCAGCAGCCGGGACAGCATGAAAGCTTTCTTT. Its protein product is CASSRDSMKAFF.

This rearrangement joins TRBV12-5 to TRBJ2-3; TRBD1 agrees at 8 bases. CDR1 and CDR2 from the germline V gene are LGHNT and FRNRAP. V shed 6 bases and J 4 bases; nucleotides not matched to a gene: 6. The CDR3 is 14 residues long. The DNA for the CDR3 is TGTGCTAGTGGCCACGGACAGGGTGCAGATACGCAGTATTTT. Residues: CASGHGQGADTQYF.

The chain employs TRBV2 and TRBJ2-5; D is uncertain. V was cut by 3 bases and J by 5 bases, with 4 bases left in between. The CDR3 extends over 11 amino acids. Germline-derived CDR1 and CDR2 are SNHLY and FYNNEI. The CDR3 DNA follows: TGTGCCAGCAGTGAGGTGGAGACCCAGTACTTC. Protein: CASSEVETQYF.

The chain has TRBV28 and TRBJ1-4; TRBD1 agrees at 7 bases. In germline, CDR1 is MDHEN, CDR2 SYDVKM. The CDR3 contains 14 residues. J lost 8 bases, V lost 3 bases, and 6 bases had no gene match. The CDR3 loop reads CASSLRGLKEKLFF. The CDR3 nucleotides are TGTGCCAGCAGTTTGAGGGGGCTGAAGGAAAAACTGTTTTTT.

The chain is built from TRBV2 and TRBJ2-7; either TRBD1 or TRBD2 may fit D (6 bases each). This CDR3 has 14 residues. The germline V gene encodes CDR1 SNHLY and CDR2 FYNNEI. Trimming stripped 5 bases from V and 6 bases from J, with 17 bases between. CDR3 sequence: CASSQQPGAGEQYV. The CDR3 DNA sequence: TGTGCCAGCAGTCAGCAGCCGGGGGCCGGCGAGCAGTACGTC.

A few counts support this clone. The DNA for the CDR3 is TGTGCCAGCAGCGAGCAGGGGAACACTGAAGCTTTCTTT. This encodes CASSEQGNTEAFF. V and J are TRBV6-1 and TRBJ1-1, with a weak D call TRBD1 (5 bases). CDR1 and CDR2 (germline): MNHNS, SASEGT. The CDR3 length is 13 residues. The V end lost 6 bases, the J end lost 1 base, and 9 bases lay between the germline ends.

The chain is built from TRBV5-6 and TRBJ2-7; 10 bases are a match to TRBD2. Germline assignment: CDR1 SGHDT and CDR2 YYEEEE. The length of the CDR3 is 13 residues. V gave up 3 bases and J gave up 5 bases; unmatched junction bases: 2. In DNA, the CDR3 is TGTGCCAGCAGCTCCGGACTAGCGGACGAGCAGTACGTC. Translation: CASSSGLADEQYV.

This chain joins TRBV18 and TRBJ2-7, with TRBD2 matching over 7 bases. The CDR3 contains 15 residues. V trimming: 0 bases; J trimming: 6 bases; junction bases outside the gene matches: 8. Germline-derived CDR1 and CDR2 are KGHSH and LQKENI. This CDR3 is CASSPPRGSGSEQYF. CDR3 nucleotides: TGTGCCAGCTCACCACCCCGCGGGAGTGGATCCGAGCAGTACTTC.

The CDR3 DNA follows: TGCGCCAGCAGCAACCCAAACCCCCCAGGGGCCGACACAGATACGCAGTATTTT. It encodes CASSNPNPPGADTDTQYF. The chain uses TRBV5-1 and TRBJ2-3, with D possibly being TRBD1 (6 bases). Per the germline V gene, CDR1 is SGHRS and CDR2 is YFSETQ. CDR3 size: 18 residues. V lost 4 bases and J 2 bases, leaving 23 bases between the germline ends.

The genes are TRBV18 and TRBJ1-1, with no clear D. The germline V gene has CDR1 KGHSH and CDR2 LQKENI. Between the trimmed V and J ends, which lost 3 bases and 7 bases, there was a span of 12 bases. This CDR3 comprises 13 residues. CDR3: CASSPYQENEAFF. In DNA form, the CDR3 reads TGTGCCAGCTCACCTTACCAGGAGAATGAAGCTTTCTTT.

The chain joins TRBV5-1 to TRBJ1-3, with D hard to call. Per germline, CDR1 SGHRS and CDR2 YFSETQ. The CDR3 has 15 residues. V was cut by 0 bases and J by 0 bases, with 7 bases left in between. DNA of the CDR3: TGCGCCAGCAGCTTGGGGCGGACCTCTGGAAACACCATATATTTT. Encoded protein: CASSLGRTSGNTIYF.

The chain links TRBV7-2 to TRBJ2-5; no clear D. Trimming took off 7 bases at V and 5 bases at J, with 14 bases between the two ends. The germline gives CDR1 SGHTA, CDR2 FQGNSA. This CDR3 is built from 13 residues. The CDR3 DNA sequence: TGTGCCAGCAACTTGGGGTTCCGGGAGACCCAGTACTTC. Its protein product is CASNLGFRETQYF.

The chain joins TRBV7-2 to TRBJ1-4; 7 bases fit TRBD1. Per germline, CDR1 SGHTA and CDR2 FQGNSA. V shed 5 bases, J shed 6 bases, and the junction held 9 bases outside the gene matches. The CDR3 runs to 15 residues. CDR3 amino acids: CASSRQGVSDEKLFF. The DNA of the CDR3 is TGTGCCAGCAGCCGACAGGGAGTCTCGGATGAAAAACTGTTTTTT. The full variable domain, completed using reference TRBV7-2 and TRBJ1-4, is GAGVSQSPSNKVTEKGKDVELRCDPISGHTALYWYRQSLGQGLEFLIYFQGNSAPDKSGLPSDRFSAERTGGSVSTLTIQRTQQEDSAVYLCASSRQGVSDEKLFFGSGTQLSVL.

J is TRBJ2-2 and V is TRBV5-1; TRBD2 might be the D (5 bases). The CDR3 consists of 15 residues. The V and J ends lost 4 bases and 5 bases respectively, with 15 bases between them. CDR1 and CDR2 (germline): SGHRS, YFSETQ. The CDR3 loop reads CASSPGPADTGELFF. In nucleotides, the CDR3 is TGCGCCAGCAGCCCGGGTCCAGCGGATACCGGGGAGCTGTTTTTT.

This clone was counted a few times. J is TRBJ1-1 and V is TRBV21-1; the D call in the table, TRBD1, was not verified against the DNA. TRBV21-1 counts as a pseudogene. The CDR3 length is 18 residues. The CDR3 DNA is TGTGCCAGCAGCAAAGTGGCACAGGATAAGATCATGAACACTGAAGCTTTCTTT. Encoded protein: CASSKVAQDKIMNTEAFF.

This chain uses TRBV9 with TRBJ1-3; 7 bases agree with TRBD1. CDR1 and CDR2 (germline): SGDLS, YYNGEE. Trimming cost V 0 bases and J 4 bases; bases outside gene matches: 4. CDR3 size: 15 residues. CDR3 sequence (DNA): TGTGCCAGCAGCGTAGCTACAGGGGCCGGAAACACCATATATTTT. This gives the protein CASSVATGAGNTIYF.

A single count supports this clone. The CDR3 sequence is CAWSEASGGHQPQHF. CDR3 nucleotides: TGTGCCTGGAGTGAGGCCTCAGGGGGTCATCAGCCCCAGCATTTT. The chain couples TRBV30 to TRBJ1-5; TRBD1 agrees at 7 bases. Germline trimming cut 1 base from V and 5 bases from J; bases unmatched to any gene: 8. The CDR3 has 15 residues. Germline-derived CDR1 and CDR2 are GTSNPN and SVGIG (reference sequence).

V is TRBV7-2 and J is TRBJ2-1, with D maybe TRBD2 (5 bases). The CDR3 is 15 residues long. In germline, CDR1 is SGHTA, CDR2 FQGNSA. Trimming stripped 1 base from V and 1 base from J, with 8 bases between. In nucleotides, the CDR3 is TGTGCCAGCAGCTTAGAGACTACTTCCTACAATGAGCAGTTCTTC. It codes for CASSLETTSYNEQFF. The whole variable domain, remainder taken from reference TRBV7-2 and TRBJ2-1, is GAGVSQSPSNKVTEKGKDVELRCDPISGHTALYWYRQSLGQGLEFLIYFQGNSAPDKSGLPSDRFSAERTGGSVSTLTIQRTQQEDSAVYLCASSLETTSYNEQFFGPGTRLTVL.

This chain connects TRBV30 to TRBJ2-5; maybe TRBD2 (6 bases). The CDR3 is made up of 13 amino acids. Germline CDR1 and CDR2: GTSNPN and SVGIG (reference sequence). The ends were cut back, 0 bases at V and 2 bases at J, with 7 bases in the middle. The CDR3 coding sequence is TGTGCCTGGAGTGTGGGACTGCAAGAGACCCAGTACTTC. As protein: CAWSVGLQETQYF.

The chain employs TRBV18 and TRBJ2-1; a possible D gene is TRBD2 (5 bases). Germline CDR1 KGHSH, CDR2 LQKENI. The V end lost 4 bases, the J end lost 2 bases, and 15 bases lay between the germline ends. The CDR3 runs to 16 residues. The CDR3, as DNA: TGTGCCAGCTCACGAATCCAAACTAGTACCTACAATGAGCAGTTCTTC. It translates to CASSRIQTSTYNEQFF.

The chain is built from TRBV7-2 and TRBJ2-6; the D gene is possibly TRBD2 (5 bases). Germline V gene lookup returns CDR1 SGHTA and CDR2 FQGNSA. The ends were cut back, 5 bases at V and 16 bases at J, with 15 bases in the middle. This CDR3 has 12 residues. CDR3 coding DNA: TGTGCCAGCAGCCAACAAGCCGGGGAACTGACTTTC. Amino acids: CASSQQAGELTF.

The J gene is TRBJ2-5, the V gene TRBV9, with D possibly being TRBD1 or TRBD2 (5 bases each). V lost 4 bases, J lost 4 bases, and 14 bases lay in between. The CDR3 has 14 residues. Germline V gene lookup returns CDR1 SGDLS and CDR2 YYNGEE. The CDR3 nucleotides are TGTGCCAGCAGCCCCCGTGGGGACCCAGAGACCCAGTACTTC. Translating gives CASSPRGDPETQYF.